The T cell receptor (beta chain) under discussion was sequenced for a study of OX40 agonist ivuxolimab in advanced cancers. On the study more broadly: Patients received ivuxolimab, an intravenous treatment, every 2 weeks at 0.01 to 10 mg/kg.

Study-level points and caveats: Determination of antigen specificity was not performed for the expanded peripheral T cells.

Produced via immunoSEQ multiplex PCR; TCRdb's table is partial and in-frame only. The table lists approximately 50,000 clones, nearly 80% of them singletons. Germline V lookup: CDR1 MNHEY, CDR2 SMNVEV (reference sequence). The V and J ends lost 6 bases and 4 bases, in that order; junction bases with no gene match: 10. The CDR3 extends over 16 amino acids. Drawing of blood for sampling happened at baseline, at cycle 4 day 1, and at cycle 7 day 1. As for this clone: The antigen remains unidentified.

The V and J genes are TRBV27 and TRBJ2-5; 11 nucleotides align to TRBD2. The origin of this receptor is an adult with an advanced solid tumor such as melanoma, head and neck, liver or kidney cancer. Sequencing was performed on CD4+ or CD8+ T cells sorted from blood, taken in a trial of the OX40 agonist ivuxolimab. The CDR3 is CASRPGIAGGGETQYF. In DNA, the CDR3 is TGTGCCAGCAGGCCCGGAATAGCGGGAGGGGGAGAGACCCAGTACTTC.